This TCR beta chain was captured by sequencing in a study of Graves' ophthalmopathy and Graves' hyperthyroidism. Study findings and constraints: In blood appeared most of the expanded thyroid clonotypes whose frequency exceeded 0.001.

The authors amplified TCR beta CDR3 regions from RNA transcripts. After a first-round RT-PCR with HTBI primers, a second-round multiplex PCR was run. TCRdb processed the multiplex PCR reads anew with MiXCR; each CDR3 protein has one entry. The sample lists about 740,000 distinct CDR3 sequences; 35% to 50% were seen once. Germline-derived CDR1 and CDR2 are DFQATT and SNEGSKA (reference sequence). The CDR3 spans 16 residues. V lost 1 base and J lost 5; bases outside the gene matches: 14. Other autoimmune diseases, uncontrolled infections, pregnancy or lactation ruled patients out of participation. Sampling 10 ml of fresh peripheral blood provided the PBMCs. This clonotype was detected a few times. The antigen is undetermined.

Sequencing was carried out using peripheral blood. V usage is TRBV20-1 and J usage is TRBJ2-7; 7 positions agree with TRBD2. This clonotype originated in an adult man with Graves' ophthalmopathy. CDR3: CSARADRTSEDDEQYF. For the CDR3, the DNA is TGCAGTGCTAGAGCTGACAGAACTAGCGAGGATGACGAGCAGTACTTC.